A single sample is the source of the 4 T cell receptor beta chains below, sequenced in a study of T cell changes during pregnancy in multiple sclerosis (dated 2019 in TCRdb). The library was produced with the immunoSEQ multiplex PCR assay. TCRdb took this table from immuneACCESS and kept in-frame rearrangements with V and J called. Such tables lack part of the clones; where checked against another copy, unresolved V genes explain under half of the gap, and the rest is unexplained. This sample gives 77,000 or so clones in total; just over 90% of them show up just once. The ten largest make up about 0.72% of the sample. Sequences were derived from peripheral blood, sampled in the second trimester of pregnancy. Receptor source: a female donor in good health, enrolled as a control in a pregnancy study.

The rearrangement uses TRBV7-2 and TRBJ1-2; D is perhaps TRBD1 (6 bases). Germline V gene sequence: CDR1 SGHTA, CDR2 FQGNSA. CDR3 length: 17 amino acids. Trimming took off 4 bases at V and 0 bases at J, with 18 bases between the two ends. The CDR3 protein is CASSSVGSRGSNYGYTF. The CDR3 region has the DNA TGTGCCAGCAGCTCCGTCGGGTCCAGGGGATCTAACTATGGCTACACCTTC.

This chain joins TRBV7-8 and TRBJ1-4; D is unresolved. V was cut by 6 bases and J by 8 bases, with 19 bases left in between. CDR3 length equals 15 residues. Germline-derived CDR1 and CDR2 are SGHVS and FQNEAQ. The CDR3 spells CASRHTANAGEKLFF. CDR3 coding DNA: TGTGCCAGCAGACATACGGCAAACGCGGGAGAAAAACTGTTTTTT.

The V gene is TRBV27, the J gene TRBJ2-7; maybe TRBD1 (5 bases). The CDR3 runs to 15 residues. V lost 0 bases and J 3 bases, leaving 12 bases between the germline ends. Germline V gene sequence: CDR1 MNHEY, CDR2 SMNVEV (reference sequence). CDR3 loop: CASSLSPQGNYEQYF. The DNA for the CDR3 is TGTGCCAGCAGTTTATCCCCCCAGGGAAACTACGAGCAGTACTTC.

The gene calls are TRBV7-9 and TRBJ2-7, with D uncertain. This CDR3 has 13 residues. Germline CDR1 and CDR2: SEHNR and FQNEAQ (reference sequence). Trimming removed 2 bases at V and 3 bases at J, with 8 bases between. The CDR3 bases are TGTGCCAGCAGCTTAACTCCTAACTACGAGCAGTACTTC. Translation: CASSLTPNYEQYF.